This T cell receptor beta chain was recovered during a study of CXCR3-negative and CXCR3-positive naive CD8 T cells (dated by TCRdb to about 2019). Background on the whole study: In total, some 140 million TRB reads were obtained, which works out to roughly 1.5 +/- 0.3 million reads per library. The diversity and physicochemical repertoire analyses included ten to eleven donors pooled from two independent experiments. For the TRBV-TRBJ cluster analysis, the naive subsets came from 5 or 6 donors, while the memory cells came from 3 donors. General conclusions and limits of the study: Because surface CD5, which has been linked to self-reactivity in mice, was comparable between naive subsets, TCR interaction strength was also inferred from TRB CDR3 physicochemical properties. Because CXCR3 expression was partially decreased after cryopreservation, freshly isolated PBMCs were used for most assays. Similar TRBV-TRBJ usage was shown by naive CXCR3-negative and CXCR3-positive cells from the same donor, whereas distinct patterns were shown by memory cells. Comparably high repertoire diversity was found in both naive subsets, whereas much lower repertoire diversity was found in memory CD8+ T cells. Compared with CXCR3-negative naive cells, CXCR3-positive naive cells had TRB CDR3s with higher hydrophobicity (lower Kidera factor 4), lower energy, and higher strength and volume indices.

A remark on this clonotype: The antigen this receptor binds is unknown.

Each CD8+ T cell subset was flow-sorted in triplicate, and around 320,000 cells per subset were placed directly into RLT lysis buffer. To exclude memory contaminants, naive CD8+ T cells were stringently defined as CD45RO-CCR7+CD27+CD95-. Standard density gradient centrifugation was used to isolate peripheral blood mononuclear cells from buffy coats. Naive CXCR3-negative and CXCR3-positive CD8+ T cells were flow-sorted on a FACSAria III. Total RNA was extracted from sorted cells using an RNeasy Mini Kit. The instrument given in TCRdb is NextSeq 550. The Human TCR Profiling Kit (MiLaboratory) was used to prepare UMI-labeled 5' RACE TRB cDNA libraries. cDNA synthesis used the entire amount of extracted RNA, and PCR amplification then used the entire amount of cDNA produced. Libraries were prepared in parallel with an identical number of PCR cycles. In the authors' own workflow: With a minimum of two reads required per UMI, MIGEC and MiXCR pulled out about 50,000 +/- 9,200 unique UMI-labeled TRB cDNA molecules from each library. Each library averaged about 40,000 +/- 10,000 functional in-frame TRB CDR3 nucleotide clonotypes without stop codons. Diversity metrics, including normalized Shannon-Wiener and Chao1, were computed in VDJtools after downsampling to 5000 UMI-labeled TRB molecules per sample. Clonotype-size-weighted physicochemical properties of the central five CDR3 residues (interaction energy, strength, volume and Kidera factor 4) were computed in VDJtools. After reprocessing by TCRdb, each CDR3 protein sequence is one entry, and no DNA is given. TCRdb's processing, not the authors', yielded these V and J calls. The sample's clone listing holds over 100,000 distinct CDR3 sequences. The ten largest clonotypes hold 0.35% to 0.4% of the sample.

In the germline V gene, CDR1 corresponds to MDHEN and CDR2 to SYDVKM. There are 16 amino acids in the CDR3, from cysteine to phenylalanine inclusive. Only the protein is available. The receptor chain draws on TRBV28 and TRBJ2-7; as DNA is missing, the TRBD2 call by TCRdb cannot be tested. The sequence was obtained from a human donor in good health. Some clones in this sample may be carry-over from other donors' samples. Sample: naive CXCR3+ CD8+ T cells from blood. The intended sense of this specimen's cell subset or site label: CD45RO-CCR7+CD27+CD95- naive CD8+ T cells expressing CXCR3 (TNR3+). This receptor has the CDR3 CASSFGTSGPPDEQYF.